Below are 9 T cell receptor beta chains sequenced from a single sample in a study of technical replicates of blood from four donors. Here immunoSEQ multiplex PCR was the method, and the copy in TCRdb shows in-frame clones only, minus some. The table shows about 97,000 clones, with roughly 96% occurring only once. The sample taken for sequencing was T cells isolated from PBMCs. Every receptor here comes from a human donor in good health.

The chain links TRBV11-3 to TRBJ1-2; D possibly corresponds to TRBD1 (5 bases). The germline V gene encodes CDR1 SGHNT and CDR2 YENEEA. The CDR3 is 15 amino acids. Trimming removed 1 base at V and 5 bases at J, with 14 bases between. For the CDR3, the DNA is TGTGCCAGCAGCTTAGTGGAGGGGACGCGGTATGGCTACACCTTC. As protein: CASSLVEGTRYGYTF.

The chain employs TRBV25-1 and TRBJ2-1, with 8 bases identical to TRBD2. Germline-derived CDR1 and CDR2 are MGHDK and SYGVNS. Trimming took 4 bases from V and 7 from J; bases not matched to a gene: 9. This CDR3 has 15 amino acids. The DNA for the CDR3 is TGTGCCAGCAGTGGGGCGCGGGAGGAACGGAATGAGCAGTTCTTC. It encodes CASSGAREERNEQFF.

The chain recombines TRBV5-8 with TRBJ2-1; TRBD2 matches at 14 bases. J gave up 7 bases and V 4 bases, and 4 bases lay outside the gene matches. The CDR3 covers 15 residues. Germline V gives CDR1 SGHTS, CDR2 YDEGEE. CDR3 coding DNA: TGTGCCAGCAGCGTTGGGACTAGCGGGAGTAATGAGCAGTTCTTC. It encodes CASSVGTSGSNEQFF.

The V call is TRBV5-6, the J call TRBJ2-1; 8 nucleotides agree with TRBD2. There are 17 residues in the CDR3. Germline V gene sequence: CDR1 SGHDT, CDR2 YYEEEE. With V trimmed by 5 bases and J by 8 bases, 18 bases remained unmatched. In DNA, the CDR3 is TGTGCCAGCAGAGAGTTGATGGTGAGCGGGAGAGGCGATGAGCAGTTCTTC. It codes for CASRELMVSGRGDEQFF.

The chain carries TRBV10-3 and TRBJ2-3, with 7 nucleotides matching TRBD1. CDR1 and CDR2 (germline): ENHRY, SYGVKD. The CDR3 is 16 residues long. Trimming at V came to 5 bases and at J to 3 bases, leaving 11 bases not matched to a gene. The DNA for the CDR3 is TGTGCCATCAGTTTAGGGGGCGCCGTGATAACAGATACGCAGTATTTT. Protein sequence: CAISLGGAVITDTQYF.

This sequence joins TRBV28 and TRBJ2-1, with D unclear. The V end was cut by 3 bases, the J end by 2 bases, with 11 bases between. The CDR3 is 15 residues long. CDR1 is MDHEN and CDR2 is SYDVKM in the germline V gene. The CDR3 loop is CASSFVTIPYNEQFF. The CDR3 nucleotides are TGTGCCAGCAGTTTTGTAACAATTCCCTACAATGAGCAGTTCTTC.

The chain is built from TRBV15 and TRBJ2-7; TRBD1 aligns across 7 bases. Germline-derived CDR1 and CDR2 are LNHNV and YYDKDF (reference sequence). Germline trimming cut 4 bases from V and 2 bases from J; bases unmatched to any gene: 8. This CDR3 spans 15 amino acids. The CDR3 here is CATSTPGQLPYEQYF. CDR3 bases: TGTGCCACCAGCACTCCGGGACAGCTCCCCTACGAGCAGTACTTC.

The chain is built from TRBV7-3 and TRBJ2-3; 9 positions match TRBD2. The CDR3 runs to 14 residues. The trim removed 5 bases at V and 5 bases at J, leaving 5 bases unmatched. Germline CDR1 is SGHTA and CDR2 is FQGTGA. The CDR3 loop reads CASSRTSDRDTQYF. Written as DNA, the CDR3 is TGTGCCAGCAGCCGGACTAGCGATAGAGATACGCAGTATTTT.

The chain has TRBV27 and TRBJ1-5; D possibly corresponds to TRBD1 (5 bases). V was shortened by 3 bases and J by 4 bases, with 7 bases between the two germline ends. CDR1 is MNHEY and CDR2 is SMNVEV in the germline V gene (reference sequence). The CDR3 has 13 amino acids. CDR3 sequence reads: CASSLTANQPQHF. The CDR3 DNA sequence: TGTGCCAGCAGTTTGACAGCTAATCAGCCCCAGCATTTT.